The TCR beta chain under discussion was sequenced for a study of tumor-infiltrating lymphocytes in primary liver carcinoma. The overall study: T1-T3 N0M0 was the stage of the tumors, which were roughly 4 to 11 cm across.

Co-extraction of RNA and DNA was performed on about 18-30 mg of unsorted bulk tissue. Chronic HBV infection was present, with no prior treatment. Study results and caveats: The study found tumor-adjacent and tumor-blood pairs overlapped less than tumor region pairs. Only about 7-24% of top clones were detected in each of the five tumor regions.

As regards this clonotype: Its antigen is still unknown.

TCR beta cDNA was made from approximately 500 ng total RNA with a constant-region primer. What produced the TCR beta libraries was three nested multiplex PCR rounds using slightly modified ARM-PCR. TCRdb independently ran MiXCR on the multiplex PCR reads; one entry per CDR3 protein. The table has tens of thousands of distinct CDR3 sequences, around 70% seen once. This clonotype originated in a woman aged 25 to 39 with primary liver carcinoma and hepatitis B virus infection. The material sequenced was liver tumor tissue from sampling region 3. Noted subset: tumor region T3, left-lateral pole.

The CDR3 region has the DNA TGTGCCAGCAGCTCAGGGGGACTAACGTACAAGTCAGATACGCAGTATTTT. As protein: CASSSGGLTYKSDTQYF. This chain links TRBV11-2 with TRBJ2-3; either TRBD1 or TRBD2 may supply D (7 bases each). Trimming took off 4 bases at V and 4 bases at J, with 21 bases between the two ends. This CDR3 has 17 amino acids. CDR1 SGHAT and CDR2 FQNNGV come from the germline V gene.